What follows describes a single T cell receptor (beta chain). Antigen: not known. Exposure to brentuximab vedotin varied, and each patient had relapsed following autologous stem cell transplantation. This record belongs to a study of PD-1 blockade in classical Hodgkin lymphoma. Whole-study findings and limits: There remain no defined causes for the repertoire differences, which possibly reflect disease activity or prior therapy. TCR diversity rose significantly by C4D1 in CD4+ but not CD8+ cells.

Sequencing was performed with immunoSEQ multiplex PCR; in TCRdb, only in-frame clones are kept and a portion is missing. The sample holds approximately 25,000 clones, roughly three quarters seen once. This sample comprised peripheral blood mononuclear cells (PBMCs), obtained at baseline. This clonotype originated in a human donor with classical Hodgkin lymphoma.

In nucleotides, the CDR3 is TGTGCCAGCAGGGACCGCTACGAGCAGTACTTC. It yields the protein CASRDRYEQYF. The chain is built from TRBV6-5 and TRBJ2-7; no definite D call. CDR3 size: 11 residues. V was clipped by 6 bases and J by 3 bases, with 6 bases between them. CDR1 MNHEY and CDR2 SVGAGI come from the germline V gene.